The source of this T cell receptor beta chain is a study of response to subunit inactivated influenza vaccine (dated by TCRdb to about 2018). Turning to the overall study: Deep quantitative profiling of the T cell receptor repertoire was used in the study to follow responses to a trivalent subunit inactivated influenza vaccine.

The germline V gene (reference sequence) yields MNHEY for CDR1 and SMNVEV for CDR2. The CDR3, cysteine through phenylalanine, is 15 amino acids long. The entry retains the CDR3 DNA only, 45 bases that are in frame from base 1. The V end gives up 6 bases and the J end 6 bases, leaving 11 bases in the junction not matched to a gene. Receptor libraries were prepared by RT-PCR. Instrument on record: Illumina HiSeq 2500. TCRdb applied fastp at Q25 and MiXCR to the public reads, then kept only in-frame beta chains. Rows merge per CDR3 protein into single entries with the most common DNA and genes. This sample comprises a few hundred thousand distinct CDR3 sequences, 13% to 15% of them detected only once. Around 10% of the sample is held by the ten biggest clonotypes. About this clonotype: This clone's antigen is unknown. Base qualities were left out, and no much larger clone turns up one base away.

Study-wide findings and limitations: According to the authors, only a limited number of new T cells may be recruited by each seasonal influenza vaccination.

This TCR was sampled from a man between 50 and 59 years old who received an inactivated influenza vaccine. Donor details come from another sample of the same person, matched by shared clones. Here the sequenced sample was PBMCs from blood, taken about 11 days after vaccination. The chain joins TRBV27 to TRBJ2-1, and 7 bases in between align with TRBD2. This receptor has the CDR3 CASRVGRGFVNEQFF. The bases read TGTGCCAGCAGAGTGGGGCGGGGGTTTGTCAATGAGCAGTTCTTC.